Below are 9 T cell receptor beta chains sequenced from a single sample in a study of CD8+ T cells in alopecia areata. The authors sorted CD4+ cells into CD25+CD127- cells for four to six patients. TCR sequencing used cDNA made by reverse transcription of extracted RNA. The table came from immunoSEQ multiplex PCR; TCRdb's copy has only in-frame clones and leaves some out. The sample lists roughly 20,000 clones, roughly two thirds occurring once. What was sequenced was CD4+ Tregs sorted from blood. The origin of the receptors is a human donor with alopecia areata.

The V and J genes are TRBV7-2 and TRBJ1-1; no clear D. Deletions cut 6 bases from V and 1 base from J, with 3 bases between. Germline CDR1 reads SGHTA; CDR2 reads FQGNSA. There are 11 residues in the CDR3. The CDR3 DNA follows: TGTGCCAGCAGATGGAACACTGAAGCTTTCTTT. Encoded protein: CASRWNTEAFF.

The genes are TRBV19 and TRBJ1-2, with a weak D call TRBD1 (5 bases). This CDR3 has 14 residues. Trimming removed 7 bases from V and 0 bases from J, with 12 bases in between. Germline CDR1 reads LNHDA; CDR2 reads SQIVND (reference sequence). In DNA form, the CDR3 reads TGTGCCAGTATTGGGGACGCCGCTAACTATGGCTACACCTTC. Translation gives CASIGDAANYGYTF.

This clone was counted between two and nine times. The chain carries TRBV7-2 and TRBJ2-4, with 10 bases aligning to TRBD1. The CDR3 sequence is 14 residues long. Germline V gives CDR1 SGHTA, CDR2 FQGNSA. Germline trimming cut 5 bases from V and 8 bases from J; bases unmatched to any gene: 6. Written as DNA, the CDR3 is TGTGCCAGCAGCAAGGACAGGGGGAGGGACATTCAGTACTTC. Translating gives CASSKDRGRDIQYF. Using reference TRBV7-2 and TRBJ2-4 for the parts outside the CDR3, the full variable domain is GAGVSQSPSNKVTEKGKDVELRCDPISGHTALYWYRQSLGQGLEFLIYFQGNSAPDKSGLPSDRFSAERTGGSVSTLTIQRTQQEDSAVYLCASSKDRGRDIQYFGAGTRLSVL.

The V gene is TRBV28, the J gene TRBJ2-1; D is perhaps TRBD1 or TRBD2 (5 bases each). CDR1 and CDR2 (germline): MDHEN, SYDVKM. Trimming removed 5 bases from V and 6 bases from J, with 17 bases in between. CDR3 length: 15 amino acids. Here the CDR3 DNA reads TGTGCCAGCAGTCCCCTGGCGGGTGGGGGCAATGAGCAGTTCTTC. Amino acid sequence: CASSPLAGGGNEQFF.

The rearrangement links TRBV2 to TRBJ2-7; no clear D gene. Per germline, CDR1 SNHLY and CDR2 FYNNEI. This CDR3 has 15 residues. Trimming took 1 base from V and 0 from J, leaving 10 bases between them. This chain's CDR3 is CASSEGIRSSYEQYF. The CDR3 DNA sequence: TGTGCCAGCAGTGAAGGGATCAGGAGCTCCTACGAGCAGTACTTC.

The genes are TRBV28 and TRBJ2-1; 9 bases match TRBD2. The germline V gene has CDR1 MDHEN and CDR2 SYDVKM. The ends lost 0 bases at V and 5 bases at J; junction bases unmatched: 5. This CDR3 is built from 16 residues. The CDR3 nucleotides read TGTGCCAGCAGTTTATGGGACGCGGGGGGGGACAATGAGCAGTTCTTC. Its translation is CASSLWDAGGDNEQFF.

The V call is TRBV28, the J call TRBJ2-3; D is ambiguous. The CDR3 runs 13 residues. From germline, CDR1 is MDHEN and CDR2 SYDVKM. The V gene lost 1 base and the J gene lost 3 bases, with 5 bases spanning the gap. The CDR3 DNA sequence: TGTGCCAGCAGTTTATTAATAACAGATACGCAGTATTTT. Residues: CASSLLITDTQYF.

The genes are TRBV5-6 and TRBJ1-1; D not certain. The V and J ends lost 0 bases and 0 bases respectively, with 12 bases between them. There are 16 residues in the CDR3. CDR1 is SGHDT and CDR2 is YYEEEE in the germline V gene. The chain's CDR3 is CASSLVKVRMNTEAFF. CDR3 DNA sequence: TGTGCCAGCAGCTTGGTAAAGGTGAGGATGAACACTGAAGCTTTCTTT.

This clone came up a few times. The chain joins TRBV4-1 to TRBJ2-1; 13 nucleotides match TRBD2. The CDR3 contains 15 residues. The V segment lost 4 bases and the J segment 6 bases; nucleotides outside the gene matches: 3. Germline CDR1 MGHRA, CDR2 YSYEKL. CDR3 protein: CASSRGTSGINEQFF. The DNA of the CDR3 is TGCGCCAGCAGCCGAGGGACTAGCGGGATCAATGAGCAGTTCTTC.